The following is a T cell receptor beta chain sequence with its context. Cells designated naive CD8 were CD45RO-negative and were positively selected for CCR7, with terminally differentiated effector memory CD45RA+ cells excluded. This record belongs to a study of shared clonotypes between healthy human individuals. Using immunoSEQ multiplex PCR, the repertoire was profiled, and TCRdb retains in-frame clones only, with some absent. Here the sample spans about 680,000 clones, around 92% being singletons. With 3 bases removed from V and 12 bases from J, the gap between germline ends came to 21 bases. Germline CDR1 reads SGHTS; CDR2 reads YDEGEE. The CDR3 spans 14 residues.

Sequenced material: naive CD8+ T cells sorted from blood. The V call is TRBV5-8, the J call TRBJ1-2; D may be TRBD1 (5 bases). The TCR sequence derives from a man younger than 40 in good health. The CDR3 sequence is CASSSLMWGGTNTF. CDR3 sequence (DNA): TGTGCCAGCAGCTCGCTCATGTGGGGAGGGACTAACACCTTC.